The 9 T cell receptor beta chains presented below share a single source sample, sequenced in a study of neoadjuvant nivolumab and ipilimumab in lung cancer. Produced via immunoSEQ multiplex PCR; TCRdb's table is partial and in-frame only. The sample records tens of thousands of clones, roughly nine tenths being singletons. The specimen comprised peripheral blood, sampled after neoadjuvant nivolumab, alone or with ipilimumab, at or shortly before surgery. The source is an adult with non-small cell lung cancer.

The chain joins TRBV11-2 to TRBJ1-2; D perhaps matches TRBD1 (6 bases). There are 14 residues in the CDR3. Germline V gives CDR1 SGHAT, CDR2 FQNNGV. Trimming stripped 3 bases from V and 4 bases from J, with 12 bases between. The CDR3 sequence is CASSLNRESYGYTF. The DNA for the CDR3 is TGTGCCAGCAGCTTGAACAGGGAGAGCTATGGCTACACCTTC. Full variable domain (remainder filled in from reference TRBV11-2 and TRBJ1-2): EAGVAQSPRYKIIEKRQSVAFWCNPISGHATLYWYQQILGQGPKLLIQFQNNGVVDDSQLPKDRFSAERLKGVDSTLKIQPAKLEDSAVYLCASSLNRESYGYTFGSGTRLTVV.

The chain uses TRBV6-4 and TRBJ2-5, with D hard to call. Trimming left V 6 bases short and J 5 bases short, with 4 bases between. CDR3 size: 10 residues. CDR1 is MRHNA and CDR2 is SNTAGT in the germline V gene. The CDR3 nucleotides read TGTGCCAGCAGGGGGGAGACCCAGTACTTC. Amino acids: CASRGETQYF.

This rearrangement joins TRBV18 to TRBJ1-4; no reliable D call. V lost 1 base, J lost 5 bases, and 8 bases lay in between. Germline V lookup: CDR1 KGHSH, CDR2 LQKENI. The CDR3 runs to 14 residues. The DNA of the CDR3 is TGTGCCAGCTCACCACAAGGGTCCAATGAAAAACTGTTTTTT. Amino acids: CASSPQGSNEKLFF.

The V and J genes are TRBV4-1 and TRBJ1-4; D is unresolved. With 4 bases removed from V and 5 bases from J, the gap between germline ends came to 17 bases. The germline gives CDR1 MGHRA, CDR2 YSYEKL. The CDR3 is 16 residues long. CDR3 in amino acids: CASSPSDRGRNEKLFF. The CDR3 bases are TGCGCCAGCAGCCCCTCCGATCGAGGGAGGAATGAAAAACTGTTTTTT.

The rearrangement uses TRBV9 and TRBJ2-6; tentative D call: TRBD2 (5 bases). CDR3 size: 17 residues. Germline lookup yields CDR1 SGDLS and CDR2 YYNGEE. Trimming cost V 0 bases and J 0 bases, with 10 bases left between them. CDR3 protein: CASSVAVGDSGANVLTF. CDR3 sequence (DNA): TGTGCCAGCAGCGTAGCTGTGGGAGACTCTGGGGCCAACGTCCTGACTTTC. Supplemented by reference TRBV9 and TRBJ2-6, the full variable domain reads DSGVTQTPKHLITATGQRVTLRCSPRSGDLSVYWYQQSLDQGLQFLIQYYNGEERAKGNILERFSAQQFPDLHSELNLSSLELGDSALYFCASSVAVGDSGANVLTFGAGSRLTVL.

This clone is judged medium-sized. This chain uses TRBV6-1 with TRBJ1-4; possible D gene TRBD1, 5 bases. V was cut by 3 bases and J by 5 bases, with 10 bases left in between. The CDR3 runs 14 residues. CDR1 and CDR2 from the germline V gene are MNHNS and SASEGT. The CDR3 protein is CASSEPTENEKLFF. Written as DNA, the CDR3 is TGTGCCAGCAGTGAGCCGACAGAGAATGAAAAACTGTTTTTT.

V is TRBV5-1 and J is TRBJ1-6, with a possible D match to TRBD1 (5 bases). The CDR3 sequence is 13 residues long. Germline values: CDR1 SGHRS, CDR2 YFSETQ. The germline V and J ends were trimmed by 0 bases and 10 bases, with 8 bases remaining between them. In DNA form, the CDR3 reads TGCGCCAGCAGCTTGGCAGGGAGGTCACCCCTCCACTTT. Its protein product is CASSLAGRSPLHF. The whole variable domain, filled in from reference TRBV5-1 and TRBJ1-6, reads KAGVTQTPRYLIKTRGQQVTLSCSPISGHRSVSWYQQTPGQGLQFLFEYFSETQRNKGNFPGRFSGRQFSNSRSEMNVSTLELGDSALYLCASSLAGRSPLHFGNGTRLTVT.

V is TRBV9 and J is TRBJ2-1, with D hard to call. Per germline, CDR1 SGDLS and CDR2 YYNGEE. V was trimmed by 4 bases and J by 7 bases, leaving 12 bases between them. CDR3 length equals 13 residues. The CDR3 DNA is TGTGCCAGCAGCTTTCGACCAACAAATGAGCAGTTCTTC. Translating gives CASSFRPTNEQFF.

The gene calls are TRBV2 and TRBJ1-6, with D tentatively TRBD1 (6 bases). CDR1 SNHLY and CDR2 FYNNEI come from the germline V gene. Deletions cut 7 bases from V and 6 bases from J, with 19 bases between. The CDR3 has 16 amino acids. The CDR3 reads CASTARGGIVNSPLHF. CDR3 bases: TGTGCCAGCACCGCTAGGGGGGGCATCGTTAATTCACCCCTCCACTTT.